Shown below are 32 T cell receptor beta chains from a single sample sequenced in a study of T-cell reconstitution after alpha-beta-depleted transplantation in children. Preparation of the TCRbeta library involved a method that used unique molecular identifiers. Via MiXCR, TCRdb re-called the PCR reads, giving one row per CDR3 protein. The repertoire holds some 200,000 distinct CDR3 sequences, roughly 15% seen once, with roughly an eighth in the top ten. Specimen: PBMCs from the stem cell graft donor, collected from the stem cell graft. These receptors all come from a human donor who donated a stem cell graft to a child with acute lymphoblastic leukemia.

The V and J genes are TRBV20-1 and TRBJ1-1; 8 bases map to TRBD1. The CDR3 has 17 residues. Germline values: CDR1 DFQATT, CDR2 SNEGSKA (reference sequence). V gave up 1 base and J gave up 4 bases; unmatched junction bases: 14. The CDR3: CSARALRTGKYGTEAFF. The CDR3 DNA reads as TGCAGTGCTAGAGCCCTCAGGACAGGGAAATATGGCACTGAAGCTTTCTTT.

This clonotype was seen repeatedly, ten times or more. The CDR3 spells CASSLILGGLTDTQYF. Here the CDR3 DNA reads TGCGCCAGCAGCTTAATCTTGGGAGGTCTCACAGATACGCAGTATTTT. The chain joins TRBV5-1 to TRBJ2-3; D is perhaps TRBD2 (6 bases). The germline V gene has CDR1 SGHRS and CDR2 YFSETQ. V was trimmed by 2 bases and J by 2 bases, leaving 15 bases between them. CDR3 length: 16 residues.

In its sample, this clonotype was seen many times. J is TRBJ2-1 and V is TRBV10-3, with a possible D match to TRBD2 (5 bases). From germline, CDR1 is ENHRY and CDR2 SYGVKD. This CDR3 spans 12 amino acids. V lost 5 bases and J lost 6, with 8 bases in between. The CDR3 DNA sequence: TGTGCCATCAGTCCCAGCGGCAATGAGCAGTTCTTC. Encoded protein: CAISPSGNEQFF.

This clonotype appeared many times. This chain links TRBV5-6 with TRBJ2-2, with D unclear. From germline, CDR1 is SGHDT and CDR2 YYEEEE. The CDR3 loop spans 14 amino acids. Trimming took off 0 bases at V and 6 bases at J, with 9 bases between the two ends. The CDR3 here is CASSLELFAGELFF. CDR3 nucleotides: TGTGCCAGCAGCTTGGAGTTATTCGCCGGGGAGCTGTTTTTT.

This clonotype turned up a few times. This chain uses TRBV7-9 with TRBJ1-6; D unresolved. The germline CDR1 and CDR2 sequences are SEHNR and FQNEAQ (reference sequence). This CDR3 is built from 13 residues. V was clipped by 5 bases and J by 12 bases, with 14 bases between them. CDR3 in amino acids: CASSPGVPGPLHF. CDR3 nucleotide sequence: TGTGCCAGCAGCCCCGGGGTCCCGGGACCCCTCCACTTT.

This clonotype appeared many times. This chain uses TRBV20-1 with TRBJ2-1; 11 bases fit TRBD2. Germline V lookup: CDR1 DFQATT, CDR2 SNEGSKA (reference sequence). This CDR3 comprises 14 residues. With 5 bases clipped from V and 10 bases from J, the junction kept 10 bases outside the gene matches. CDR3 in amino acids: CSAPHSGRAREQFF. CDR3 DNA: TGCAGTGCTCCCCATAGCGGGAGGGCTCGGGAGCAGTTCTTC.

This clonotype was counted ten times or more. This chain links TRBV3-1 with TRBJ1-2; a weak D match, TRBD1 (5 bases). This CDR3 contains 15 residues. Germline lookup yields CDR1 LGHDT and CDR2 YNNKEL (reference sequence). Trimming removed 1 base at V and 5 bases at J, with 14 bases between. CDR3 coding DNA: TGTGCCAGCAGCCAAGGGGGCCCCGGGGGTTATGGCTACACCTTC. Encoded protein: CASSQGGPGGYGYTF. The complete variable domain, with remaining parts taken from reference TRBV3-1 and TRBJ1-2, reads DTAVSQTPKYLVTQMGNDKSIKCEQNLGHDTMYWYKQDSKKFLKIMFSYNNKELIINETVPNRFSPKSPDKAHLNLHINSLELGDSAVYFCASSQGGPGGYGYTFGSGTRLTVV.

This clonotype was found once. The genes are TRBV4-2 and TRBJ2-5; 9 bases map to TRBD2. The junction had 14 bases not matched to a gene; V was cut back by 4 bases and J by 2 bases. The CDR3 is 18 residues long. The V gene's germline CDR1 is LGHNA and CDR2 YNFKEQ. The CDR3, as DNA: TGTGCCAGCAGCCTTTTCCTCGGGGCTAGCGGGGAACAAGAGACCCAGTACTTC. Translation gives CASSLFLGASGEQETQYF.

At least ten counts were recorded for this clonotype. The DNA for the CDR3 is TGCGCCAGCAGGGGATCCCTCCAAAACGAGCAGTACTTC. This gives the protein CASRGSLQNEQYF. This sequence joins TRBV5-1 and TRBJ2-7; D call uncertain. The CDR3 runs 13 residues. V lost 5 bases and J 5 bases, leaving 14 bases between the germline ends. Germline V lookup: CDR1 SGHRS, CDR2 YFSETQ. Filled out from reference TRBV5-1 and TRBJ2-7, the complete variable domain reads KAGVTQTPRYLIKTRGQQVTLSCSPISGHRSVSWYQQTPGQGLQFLFEYFSETQRNKGNFPGRFSGRQFSNSRSEMNVSTLELGDSALYLCASRGSLQNEQYFGPGTRLTVT.

This clonotype was counted many times. This chain connects TRBV4-1 to TRBJ2-3, with 16 bases that match TRBD2. V dropped 4 bases and J dropped 7; count of bases not matched to a gene: 5. Germline CDR1 MGHRA, CDR2 YSYEKL. The CDR3 runs 16 residues. CDR3 nucleotide sequence: TGCGCCAGCAGCCCGGGACTAGCGGGAGGGGGAAATACGCAGTATTTT. Its protein product is CASSPGLAGGGNTQYF.

This clonotype was seen at least ten times. This chain links TRBV6-5 with TRBJ2-3; 8 nucleotides match TRBD2. V lost 2 bases to trimming and J lost 6 bases; unmatched junction nucleotides: 13. The CDR3 length is 17 residues. CDR1 and CDR2 from the germline V gene are MNHEY and SVGAGI. The CDR3 here is CASSYGTGTRGTDTQYF. In DNA form, the CDR3 reads TGTGCCAGCAGTTACGGGACCGGGACTAGGGGTACGGATACGCAGTATTTT.

The chain couples TRBV29-1 to TRBJ2-1; 8 nucleotides line up with TRBD1. Per the germline V gene, CDR1 is SQVTM and CDR2 is ANQGSEA. The CDR3 has 16 residues. The trim removed 0 bases at V and 3 bases at J, leaving 7 bases unmatched. The CDR3 region is CSVEDEGTGYYNEQFF. DNA of the CDR3: TGCAGCGTTGAAGATGAGGGGACAGGATACTACAATGAGCAGTTCTTC.

Only a few counts were recorded for this clonotype. The rearrangement links TRBV5-1 to TRBJ2-2; D is unresolved. The ends were cut back, 1 base at V and 2 bases at J, with 12 bases in the middle. The V gene's germline CDR1 is SGHRS and CDR2 YFSETQ. There are 16 residues in the CDR3. DNA for the CDR3: TGCGCCAGCAGCTTGATGGTCGGCTTAAACACCGGGGAGCTGTTTTTT. It codes for CASSLMVGLNTGELFF.

This clonotype was seen many times. This chain connects TRBV3-1 to TRBJ2-1; D remains ambiguous. In germline, CDR1 is LGHDT, CDR2 YNNKEL (reference sequence). Trimming took off 8 bases at V and 8 bases at J, with 16 bases between the two ends. This CDR3 has 13 residues. CDR3 region: CASRMVLIHEQFF. The CDR3, as DNA: TGTGCCAGCCGCATGGTCCTGATCCATGAGCAGTTCTTC.

This clonotype was seen only a few times. V gene TRBV28 combines with J gene TRBJ2-4, with a weak D call TRBD1 (5 bases). Germline V lookup: CDR1 MDHEN, CDR2 SYDVKM. V dropped 7 bases and J dropped 8 bases, with 21 bases sitting between them. The CDR3 has 15 amino acids. In DNA form, the CDR3 reads TGTGCCAGCATCCCAATGGGGCAGGGCAGGGACATTCAGTACTTC. Translating gives CASIPMGQGRDIQYF.

J is TRBJ2-7 and V is TRBV3-1; TRBD1 agrees at 8 bases. The CDR3 runs 13 residues. V lost 4 bases, J lost 6 bases, and 5 bases stayed unmatched. From germline, CDR1 is LGHDT and CDR2 YNNKEL (reference sequence). CDR3 protein: CASSLETGVEQYF. CDR3 DNA: TGTGCCAGCAGCCTAGAGACAGGGGTCGAGCAGTACTTC.

This clonotype has ten or more counts. The genes are TRBV6-1 and TRBJ2-1; D is unresolved. The CDR3 spans 13 residues. V shed 6 bases and J shed 4 bases, with 10 bases lying between them. CDR1 MNHNS and CDR2 SASEGT come from the germline V gene. CDR3 in amino acids: CASSPILYNEQFF. For the CDR3, the DNA is TGTGCCAGCAGCCCCATTCTATACAATGAGCAGTTCTTC.

This clonotype was recorded at least ten times. The gene calls are TRBV12-3 or TRBV12-4 and TRBJ2-1; 7 bases fit TRBD2. The length of the CDR3 is 13 residues. The V segment lost 3 bases and the J segment 7 bases; nucleotides outside the gene matches: 3. The CDR3 here is CASSFGGSNEQFF. The CDR3 DNA reads as TGTGCCAGCAGTTTCGGCGGGAGTAATGAGCAGTTCTTC.

This clonotype was detected many times. The chain employs TRBV12-3 or TRBV12-4 and TRBJ2-2, with unresolved D. V was pared by 5 bases and J by 7 bases, with 8 bases between. The CDR3 has 12 amino acids. The CDR3 protein is CASSPEIGELFF. The CDR3 DNA reads as TGTGCCAGCAGTCCTGAAATCGGGGAGCTGTTTTTT.

This clonotype occurred many times. This rearrangement joins TRBV27 to TRBJ2-3; no clear D. The length of the CDR3 is 13 residues. The germline V gene has CDR1 MNHEY and CDR2 SMNVEV (reference sequence). V lost 11 bases to trimming and J lost 2 bases, with 14 bases between them. The CDR3 DNA reads TGTGCCGCCCGATCCCCATTCACAGATACGCAGTATTTT. It codes for CAARSPFTDTQYF.

This clonotype was seen ten or more times. The gene calls are TRBV12-3 or TRBV12-4 and TRBJ2-1; D not certain. The CDR3 runs to 13 residues. Trimming took 6 bases from V and 9 from J, leaving 15 bases between them. CDR3 residues: CASSPSRFGEQFF. Here the CDR3 DNA reads TGTGCCAGCAGCCCCTCTAGATTCGGTGAGCAGTTCTTC.

This clonotype showed up many times. The chain carries TRBV2 and TRBJ1-1; D might be TRBD1 (5 bases). CDR1 and CDR2 (germline): SNHLY, FYNNEI. The CDR3 is 13 amino acids. Between the trimmed V and J ends, which lost 8 bases and 3 bases, there was a span of 13 bases. CDR3 DNA sequence: TGTGCCAGCTCCAGGGTTTTTGACACTGAAGCTTTCTTT. This translates into CASSRVFDTEAFF.

This chain joins TRBV12-3 or TRBV12-4 and TRBJ1-5; no clear D gene. The ends were cut back, 7 bases at V and 7 bases at J, with 14 bases in the middle. This CDR3 comprises 13 residues. DNA for the CDR3: TGTGCCAGCACGGGTTGGTTAGGCCAGCCCCAGCATTTT. Protein sequence: CASTGWLGQPQHF.

This clonotype was recorded many times. The gene calls are TRBV5-1 and TRBJ2-1, with D perhaps assigned TRBD1 or TRBD2 (6 bases each). Trimming shortened V by 0 bases and J by 4 bases, and 14 bases separated the two germline ends. Germline CDR1 and CDR2: SGHRS and YFSETQ. The CDR3 contains 16 residues. In DNA, the CDR3 is TGCGCCAGCAGCTTGGCCAGAGGGGGGCAGTACAATGAGCAGTTCTTC. Translation: CASSLARGGQYNEQFF.

The sample holds many counts of this clonotype. The chain is built from TRBV28 and TRBJ1-1; D ambiguous. The CDR3 is 16 residues long. Per germline, CDR1 MDHEN and CDR2 SYDVKM. The V and J ends lost 2 bases and 3 bases respectively, with 16 bases between them. This CDR3 reads CASSLRLGIEDTEAFF. The CDR3 nucleotides are TGTGCCAGCAGTTTACGACTAGGCATTGAGGACACTGAAGCTTTCTTT.

The chain is built from TRBV6-5 and TRBJ1-2; D ambiguous. Per the germline V gene, CDR1 is MNHEY and CDR2 is SVGAGI. Trimming cost V 0 bases and J 7 bases, with 15 bases left between them. The CDR3 loop spans 15 amino acids. The CDR3 region is CASSYSSSPSRGYTF. CDR3 in DNA: TGTGCCAGCAGTTACTCGAGCAGTCCCAGCCGTGGCTACACCTTC.

This clonotype was seen many times. The chain carries TRBV5-1 and TRBJ2-3, with 8 positions matching TRBD1. Germline V CDR1 and CDR2: SGHRS, YFSETQ. Trimming took 1 base from V and 5 from J; bases not matched to a gene: 6. The CDR3 is 15 residues long. This CDR3 reads CASSLSGQGRDTQYF. The DNA of the CDR3 is TGCGCCAGCAGCTTGTCCGGACAGGGTCGAGATACGCAGTATTTT.

This clonotype showed up just a few times. The V gene is TRBV5-1, the J gene TRBJ2-1, with 9 bases that match TRBD2. V was pared by 0 bases and J by 6 bases, with 7 bases of the junction left unmatched. CDR3 length equals 16 residues. The germline V gene has CDR1 SGHRS and CDR2 YFSETQ. The CDR3 nucleotides are TGCGCCAGCAGCTTGGGGCTAGCGGGGAGGGCCAATGAGCAGTTCTTC. It specifies CASSLGLAGRANEQFF.

The chain links TRBV6-1 to TRBJ1-1; D uncertain. Germline CDR1 reads MNHNS; CDR2 reads SASEGT. This CDR3 spans 16 amino acids. Trimming took 6 bases from V and 1 from J, leaving 18 bases between them. DNA of the CDR3: TGTGCCAGCAGCGTGGGAGGTAACTATAGGAACACTGAAGCTTTCTTT. Protein product: CASSVGGNYRNTEAFF.

This clonotype has ten or more counts. One end of the junction fails to match germline, which may point to a read error. V usage is TRBV7-7 and J usage is TRBJ2-2; unclear D gene. The CDR3 has 15 residues. Germline V gene data show CDR1 as SSHAT and CDR2 as FNYEAQ (reference sequence). The CDR3 sequence: CASSFKFGDTGELFF. CDR3 in DNA: TGTGCTAGCAGCTTCAAGTTTGGGGACACCGGGGAGCTGTTTTTT.

This clonotype was detected many times. The V and J genes are TRBV29-1 and TRBJ2-1; 11 bases are a match to TRBD2. This CDR3 spans 13 amino acids. Germline CDR1 is SQVTM and CDR2 is ANQGSEA. V was clipped by 7 bases and J by 6 bases; unmatched bases: 5. CDR3 coding DNA: TGCAGCGCCACTAGCGGGAGATCCAATGAGCAGTTCTTC. It specifies CSATSGRSNEQFF.

This clonotype was seen ten or more times. This chain links TRBV12-3 or TRBV12-4 with TRBJ2-1; TRBD2 might be the D (6 bases). This CDR3 contains 13 residues. V dropped 3 bases and J dropped 8 bases, with 11 bases sitting between them. CDR3 DNA: TGTGCCAGCAGTTTCGGACTACCCGATGAGCAGTTCTTC. Its protein product is CASSFGLPDEQFF.